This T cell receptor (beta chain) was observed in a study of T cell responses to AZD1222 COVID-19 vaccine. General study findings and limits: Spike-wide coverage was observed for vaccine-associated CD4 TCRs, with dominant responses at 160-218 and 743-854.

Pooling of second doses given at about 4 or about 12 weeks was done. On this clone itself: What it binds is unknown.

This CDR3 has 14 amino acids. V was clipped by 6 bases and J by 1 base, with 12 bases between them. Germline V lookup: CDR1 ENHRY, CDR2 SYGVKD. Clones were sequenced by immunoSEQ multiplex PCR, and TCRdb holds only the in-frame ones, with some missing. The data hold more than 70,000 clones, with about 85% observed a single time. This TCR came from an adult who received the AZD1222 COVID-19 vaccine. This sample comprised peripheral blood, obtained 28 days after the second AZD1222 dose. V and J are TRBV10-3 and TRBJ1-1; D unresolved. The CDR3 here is CAISPSVGNTEAFF. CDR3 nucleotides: TGTGCCATCAGCCCTTCCGTGGGGAACACTGAAGCTTTCTTT.